A selection of T cell receptor beta chains follows, all from one sample in a study of fetal regulatory T cell absence and autoimmunity. Profiling relied on immunoSEQ multiplex PCR, and the TCRdb table lists in-frame clones only, not all of them. The table lists 95,000 or so clones, approximately 75% of them singletons. Material for sequencing was pancreas tissue. All receptors derive from a male donor with IPEX syndrome. CDR3s include the opening cysteine and the closing phenylalanine or tryptophan. A D gene is named only where the DNA matches it firmly. Expanded clones get a size class; other rows say once, few or many, or leave the size out.

>TRBJ1-6|TRBV5-4|NA|TRBD1
TGTGCCAGCAGCTTGGACGACAGGGTTAATTCACCCCTCCACTTT
CASSLDDRVNSPLHF
>TRBJ1-6|TRBV2|few|TRBD1
TGTGCCAGCAGTGAAAGGGACAGTAATTCACCCCTCCACTTT
CASSERDSNSPLHF
>TRBJ1-3|TRBV30|NA|TRBD1
TGTGCCTGGACAGGGGGCATGGGTATCTCTGGAAACACCATATATTTT
CAWTGGMGISGNTIYF
>TRBJ2-7|TRBV10-3|NA|TRBD2
TGTGCCATCAGTGATTGGACTAGCTCCTACGAGCAGTACTTC
CAISDWTSSYEQYF
>TRBJ1-2|TRBV20-1|NA|NA
TGCAGTGGGCGGATAAACTATGGCTACACCTTC
CSGRINYGYTF
>TRBJ2-5|TRBV6-8|NA|NA
TGTGCCAGCAGATCCCCTCAAGAGACCCAGTACTTC
CASRSPQETQYF
>TRBJ2-7|TRBV4-2|NA|TRBD2
TGTGCCAGCAGCCCCCGGACTAGCGGGGGTGTGGGGGAGCAGTACTTC
CASSPRTSGGVGEQYF
>TRBJ1-1|TRBV5-1|NA|NA
TGCGCCAGCAGCCTAGGTGGACCTGAAGCTTTCTTT
CASSLGGPEAFF
>TRBJ2-3|TRBV18|NA|TRBD2
TGTGCCAGCTCACCTAAGGGACTAGCGGGGAACACAGATACGCAGTATTTT
CASSPKGLAGNTDTQYF
>TRBJ2-3|TRBV7-2|few|NA
TGTGCCAGCAGCTTAGTTCCCGGGCCATCAAATTCCGATACGCAGTATTTT
CASSLVPGPSNSDTQYF
>TRBJ1-2|TRBV18|NA|TRBD1
TGTGCCAGCTCACCCTCCACAGGGGACTATGGCTACACCTTC
CASSPSTGDYGYTF
>TRBJ2-1|TRBV21-1|NA|NA
TGTGCCAGCAGCAAAGCGGTTTTAAAGAGCTCCTACAATGAGCAGTTCTTC
CASSKAVLKSSYNEQFF
>TRBJ1-2|TRBV5-1|few|NA
TGCGCCAGCAGCCCCGGGACGGGATCGGGGGGCTACACCTTC
CASSPGTGSGGYTF
>TRBJ1-5|TRBV6-6|once|NA
TGTGCCAGCACCCATACGGGGTTCACCAATCAGCCCCAGCATTTT
CASTHTGFTNQPQHF
>TRBJ1-1|TRBV30|NA|NA
TGTGCCTGGAGTGACCCTTGGAACACTGAAGCTTTCTTT
CAWSDPWNTEAFF
>TRBJ2-1|TRBV7-9|few|TRBD2
TGTGCCAGCAGCCGTTCCCCGACTAGCGGGGATAGGGAGCAGTTCTTC
CASSRSPTSGDREQFF
>TRBJ1-2|TRBV5-1|NA|TRBD1
TGCGCCAGCAGCTTGCGCGGGACAGGGTTAAACTATGGCTACACCTTC
CASSLRGTGLNYGYTF
>TRBJ2-2|TRBV7-8|NA|TRBD2
TGTGCCAGCAGCTTCCCAGCGGGGGGTAACACCGGGGAGCTGTTTTTT
CASSFPAGGNTGELFF
>TRBJ1-3|TRBV10-3|NA|NA
TGTGCCATCAGTGAGTCTTACAGCTCTGGAAACACCATATATTTT
CAISESYSSGNTIYF
>TRBJ2-5|TRBV28|NA|TRBD2
TGTGCCAGCAGTCAAAAGACTAGCGGGATAGAGGAGACCCAGTACTTC
CASSQKTSGIEETQYF
>TRBJ2-3|TRBV5-1|NA|NA
TGCGCCAGCAGCGGGGACACAGATACGCAGTATTTT
CASSGDTDTQYF
>TRBJ2-7|TRBV5-6|NA|TRBD2
TGTGCCAGCAGCCAGACTAGCGGGAGGTCTCCCTACGAGCAGTACTTC
CASSQTSGRSPYEQYF
>TRBJ2-7|TRBV6-5|NA|NA
TGTGCCAGCAGTTACCCCGACAGCTACGAGCAGTACTTC
CASSYPDSYEQYF
>TRBJ2-3|TRBV30|NA|NA
TGTGCCTGGGACAATGGTGGAACGCAGTATTTT
CAWDNGGTQYF
>TRBJ2-5|TRBV5-1|NA|NA
TGCGCCAGCAGCTTGAGAAGGAATCCCCAAGAGACCCAGTACTTC
CASSLRRNPQETQYF
>TRBJ1-2|TRBV25-1|few|TRBD1
TGTGCCAGCAGTGGACAGGGGTTTGGCTACACCTTC
CASSGQGFGYTF
>TRBJ2-2|TRBV10-3|NA|NA
TGTGCCATTTCGTTGGGGGCGAGCACCGGGGAGCTGTTTTTT
CAISLGASTGELFF
>TRBJ1-1|TRBV6-5|few|NA
TGTGCCAGCAGTCAGGGGAACACTGAAGCTTTCTTT
CASSQGNTEAFF
>TRBJ2-3|TRBV5-1|once|NA
TGCGCCAGCAGCTTGGGGGACCTCACAGATACGCAGTATTTT
CASSLGDLTDTQYF
>TRBJ2-7|TRBV5-3|NA|NA
TGTGCCAGAAGATGGGACACCTCCTACGAGCAGTACTTC
CARRWDTSYEQYF
>TRBJ1-1|TRBV20-1|NA|NA
TGCAGTGCTGATCTGTACACTGAAGCTTTCTTT
CSADLYTEAFF
>TRBJ1-4|TRBV7-6|NA|NA
TGTGCCAGCAGCTTAGCCGGCGGGCCTGGCGAAAAACTGTTTTTT
CASSLAGGPGEKLFF
>TRBJ1-1|TRBV4-3|NA|NA
TGCGCCAGCAGCCAAGATGAGACATATCGATCGACTGAAGCTTTCTTT
CASSQDETYRSTEAFF
>TRBJ2-5|TRBV4-1|NA|NA
TGCGCCAGCAGCCAAGCTCTCAAAGAGACCCAGTACTTC
CASSQALKETQYF
>TRBJ1-3|TRBV6-1|NA|NA
TGTGCCAGCAGTGCCCGTGGGGTCGGAGGAAACACCATATATTTT
CASSARGVGGNTIYF
>TRBJ1-2|TRBV6-4|NA|NA
TGTGCCAGCAGCCGCGACGGCGAGGCCCCCTATGGCTACACCTTC
CASSRDGEAPYGYTF
>TRBJ2-3|TRBV7-6|NA|TRBD2
TGTGCCAGCAGCTCAAAGCGGGGGGCGGAGACAGATACGCAGTATTTT
CASSSKRGAETDTQYF
>TRBJ2-2|TRBV19|NA|NA
TGTGCCAGTAGTACTTATAGCGGGAACACCGGGGAGCTGTTTTTT
CASSTYSGNTGELFF
>TRBJ2-1|TRBV27|NA|TRBD2
TGTGCCAGCAGTTTATCGAAGGGACTAGCGGCTTACAATGAGCAGTTCTTC
CASSLSKGLAAYNEQFF
>TRBJ1-2|TRBV2|NA|TRBD1
TGTGCCAGCAGTAAAGACAGGGGAGGGGGGTATGGCTACACCTTC
CASSKDRGGGYGYTF
>TRBJ2-1|TRBV4-3|NA|NA
TGCGCCAGCAGCCAAACGGAGGGCTCCTACAATGAGCAGTTCTTC
CASSQTEGSYNEQFF
>TRBJ2-1|TRBV9|NA|TRBD2
TGTGCCAGCAGCCCCGGACTAGCGGTCTACAATGAGCAGTTCTTC
CASSPGLAVYNEQFF
>TRBJ2-7|TRBV13|NA|TRBD2
TGTGCCAGCAGCTCTAGACTAGCGGGATCCTACGAGCAGTACTTC
CASSSRLAGSYEQYF
>TRBJ2-5|TRBV11-2|NA|NA
TGTGCCAGCAGCTTAGGTCCAGGGCAAGAGACCCAGTACTTC
CASSLGPGQETQYF
>TRBJ2-3|TRBV6-5|once|NA
TGTGCCAGCAGTTACTCGCAGGGCACAGATACGCAGTATTTT
CASSYSQGTDTQYF
>TRBJ1-5|TRBV11-2|NA|NA
TGTGCCAGCAGCTTAGGTGGAGGGGGAGGTCAGCCCCAGCATTTT
CASSLGGGGGQPQHF
>TRBJ1-4|TRBV11-2|once|TRBD1
TGTGCCAGCAGTTCAGCAGGGGGGACTAATGAAAAACTGTTTTTT
CASSSAGGTNEKLFF
>TRBJ2-3|TRBV6-5|NA|NA
TGTGCCACCCGGGGGCTTAGCACAGATACGCAGTATTTT
CATRGLSTDTQYF
>TRBJ1-2|TRBV7-2|few|TRBD1
TGTGCCAGCAGCCTGGGACAGGGGTATGGCTACACCTTC
CASSLGQGYGYTF
>TRBJ2-3|TRBV30|NA|NA
TGTGCCTGGAGTACCGACGCGGCAGATACGCAGTATTTT
CAWSTDAADTQYF
>TRBJ2-7|TRBV7-9|once|NA
TGTGCCAGCAGCTCGACCTACGAGCAGTACTTC
CASSSTYEQYF
>TRBJ2-7|TRBV4-1|NA|TRBD2
TGCGCCAGCAGCCTAGCGGGCTCCTACGAGCAGTACTTC
CASSLAGSYEQYF
>TRBJ2-7|TRBV4-3|NA|TRBD2
TGCGCCAGCAGCCAAGGGGACTACTCCTACGAGCAGTACTTC
CASSQGDYSYEQYF
>TRBJ1-2|TRBV29-1|NA|TRBD1
TGCAGCGGTGGACAGGGGGCTGGTAACTATGGCTACACCTTC
CSGGQGAGNYGYTF
>TRBJ2-7|TRBV4-1|NA|TRBD2
TGCGCCAGCAGCCAAGGGGGGGGGCTAGCGGGCTACGAGCAGTACTTC
CASSQGGGLAGYEQYF